The 25 T cell receptor beta chains reported below all come from one sample, sequenced in a study of blood T cell repertoires in COVID-19. Data came from immunoSEQ multiplex PCR; TCRdb stores just in-frame clones and leaves some out. The table shows roughly 330,000 clones, with about 90% occurring only once. The specimen sequenced was PBMCs or T cells enriched from blood (not recorded which). The receptors originated from a woman between 25 and 40 years old who had recovered from COVID-19.

The chain employs TRBV5-1 and TRBJ1-3; 9 bases line up with TRBD1. This CDR3 spans 16 amino acids. V gave up 4 bases and J gave up 2 bases; unmatched junction bases: 7. Looked up from germline, CDR1 is SGHRS and CDR2 is YFSETQ. The CDR3 sequence: CASSPFGTGTGNTIYF. CDR3 DNA sequence: TGCGCCAGCAGCCCTTTTGGGACAGGGACTGGAAACACCATATATTTT.

This chain connects TRBV30 to TRBJ1-3, with D possibly TRBD1 on 5 matching bases. Germline V CDR1 and CDR2: GTSNPN, SVGIG (reference sequence). This CDR3 is 13 amino acids long. V was cut by 6 bases and J by 1 base, with 10 bases left in between. The CDR3 DNA sequence: TGTGCCTGTGGGAGGGGATCTGGAAACACCATATATTTT. Protein product: CACGRGSGNTIYF.

This clone has a single count. J is TRBJ2-4 and V is TRBV5-5, with D perhaps TRBD2 (5 bases). CDR1 SGHKS and CDR2 YYEKEE come from the germline V gene (reference sequence). The CDR3 extends over 17 amino acids. V lost 4 bases and J 1 base, leaving 18 bases between the germline ends. For the CDR3, the DNA is TGTGCCAGCAGCAAAGCACGGGATGATAGGGCCAAAAACATTCAGTACTTC. It translates to CASSKARDDRAKNIQYF.

This clone was picked up one time. The chain carries TRBV5-4 and TRBJ2-1; D is perhaps TRBD1 (6 bases). This CDR3 has 12 amino acids. Germline assignment: CDR1 SGHNT and CDR2 YYREEE (reference sequence). Trimming shortened V by 4 bases and J by 10 bases, and 12 bases separated the two germline ends. The CDR3 nucleotides are TGTGCCAGCAGCCGCGGCGACAGGGAGCAGTTCTTC. It encodes CASSRGDREQFF.

This chain joins TRBV9 and TRBJ2-5; TRBD2 aligns across 13 bases. Germline trimming cut 3 bases from V and 5 bases from J; bases unmatched to any gene: 7. The CDR3 runs 16 residues. The germline gives CDR1 SGDLS, CDR2 YYNGEE. CDR3 loop: CASSATSGGTGETQYF. DNA for the CDR3: TGTGCCAGCAGCGCGACTAGCGGGGGGACGGGGGAGACCCAGTACTTC.

This sequence joins TRBV5-4 and TRBJ1-1; 11 positions match TRBD1. From germline, CDR1 is SGHNT and CDR2 YYREEE (reference sequence). The CDR3 covers 14 residues. The J segment lost 6 bases and the V segment lost 4 bases, leaving 5 bases of the junction unmatched. The CDR3 DNA reads TGTGCCAGCAGCAAGGAGGGACAGGGGGCTGAAGCTTTCTTT. Translation: CASSKEGQGAEAFF.

The chain links TRBV11-3 to TRBJ2-2; D is ambiguous. Trimming removed 3 bases at V and 4 bases at J, with 3 bases between. CDR3 length: 12 amino acids. CDR1 and CDR2 (germline): SGHNT, YENEEA. This CDR3 reads CASSFSTGELFF. CDR3 nucleotides: TGTGCCAGCAGCTTCTCCACCGGGGAGCTGTTTTTT.

The chain links TRBV1 to TRBJ2-3; the table's D call of TRBD2 was not tested on the DNA. TRBV1 is labeled a pseudogene. The CDR3 totals 17 residues. The CDR3 DNA reads as TGCACCAGCAGCCAAGAGAGTGTACGCGGGGGGGCAATGACGCAGTATTTT. As protein: CTSSQESVRGGAMTQYF.

This rearrangement joins TRBV6-5 to TRBJ1-3; TRBD1 matches 7 bases. Germline V lookup: CDR1 MNHEY, CDR2 SVGAGI. Trimming took 8 bases from V and 0 from J; bases not matched to a gene: 7. The CDR3 runs to 15 residues. Written as DNA, the CDR3 is TGTGCCAGCGACTGGACAGGCTCCTCTGGAAACACCATATATTTT. Amino acids: CASDWTGSSGNTIYF.

The rearrangement uses TRBV6-5 and TRBJ1-3, with D perhaps TRBD1 (6 bases). V was clipped by 6 bases and J by 4 bases, with 16 bases between them. The CDR3 runs 15 residues. The germline V gene has CDR1 MNHEY and CDR2 SVGAGI. The CDR3 loop reads CASSLYRTAGNTIYF. The CDR3 nucleotides are TGTGCCAGCAGCCTCTACAGGACAGCAGGAAACACCATATATTTT.

This sequence joins TRBV5-1 and TRBJ2-2; no firm D call. CDR1 and CDR2 from the germline V gene are SGHRS and YFSETQ. The CDR3 has 14 residues. The ends were cut back, 0 bases at V and 6 bases at J, with 9 bases in the middle. The chain's CDR3 is CASSLGLSPGELFF. The CDR3 DNA sequence: TGCGCCAGCAGCTTGGGCCTAAGCCCCGGGGAGCTGTTTTTT.

The chain has TRBV18 and TRBJ2-7; D is possibly TRBD2 (6 bases). Germline V gives CDR1 KGHSH, CDR2 LQKENI. The CDR3 covers 13 residues. Trimming took off 3 bases at V and 5 bases at J, with 11 bases between the two ends. In DNA form, the CDR3 reads TGTGCCAGCTCACCCGGAGGGTACGACGAGCAGTACTTC. Its protein is CASSPGGYDEQYF.

The chain recombines TRBV9 with TRBJ1-6; 9 bases fit TRBD1. The germline gives CDR1 SGDLS, CDR2 YYNGEE. V was clipped by 4 bases and J by 0 bases; unmatched bases: 14. The CDR3 spans 20 residues. CDR3 DNA sequence: TGTGCCAGCAGCCCATCTCTGGGGACAGGGCAAAGCTCCTATAATTCACCCCTCCACTTT. Translation gives CASSPSLGTGQSSYNSPLHF.

A few counts support this clone. The chain recombines TRBV7-2 with TRBJ1-5; 9 bases map to TRBD1. The CDR3 runs 15 residues. In germline, CDR1 is SGHTA, CDR2 FQGNSA. V lost 5 bases, J lost 4 bases, and 6 bases stayed unmatched. The CDR3 nucleotides are TGTGCCAGCAGCGTCGGGACAGGGCTGAATCAGCCCCAGCATTTT. Protein: CASSVGTGLNQPQHF.

The chain is built from TRBV11-1 and TRBJ2-1; 10 nucleotides match TRBD1. J was trimmed by 2 bases and V by 5 bases; bases with no gene match: 6. Germline CDR1 and CDR2: SGHAT and FQDESV (reference sequence). The CDR3 has 16 amino acids. This chain's CDR3 is CASSHAGTGAYNEQFF. The CDR3 bases are TGTGCCAGCAGCCACGCCGGGACAGGGGCCTACAATGAGCAGTTCTTC.

In this sample, this clone turned up once. The chain links TRBV5-6 to TRBJ1-5; no reliable D call. Trimming pared 0 bases from V and 7 bases from J, leaving 8 bases between. This CDR3 spans 13 amino acids. Germline-derived CDR1 and CDR2 are SGHDT and YYEEEE. The CDR3, as DNA: TGTGCCAGCAGCTTGGCGGGAACGCAGCCCCAGCATTTT. The encoded protein is CASSLAGTQPQHF.

This chain connects TRBV4-2 to TRBJ1-3; no reliable D call. The V gene lost 0 bases and the J gene lost 4 bases, with 10 bases spanning the gap. Germline V gene sequence: CDR1 LGHNA, CDR2 YNFKEQ. This CDR3 has 15 amino acids. The CDR3 coding sequence is TGTGCCAGCAGCCAAGATGCCGGGAGGGGAAACACCATATATTTT. Amino acids: CASSQDAGRGNTIYF.

The chain is built from TRBV28 and TRBJ1-5; unclear D gene. The CDR3 is made up of 13 amino acids. Trimming stripped 5 bases from V and 4 bases from J, with 9 bases between. Germline CDR1 and CDR2: MDHEN and SYDVKM. The CDR3 DNA reads TGTGCCAGCAGTATCCCCTATAATCAGCCCCAGCATTTT. Encoded protein: CASSIPYNQPQHF. Full variable domain (rest looked up from reference TRBV28 and TRBJ1-5): DVKVTQSSRYLVKRTGEKVFLECVQDMDHENMFWYRQDPGLGLRLIYFSYDVKMKEKGDIPEGYSVSREKKERFSLILESASTNQTSMYLCASSIPYNQPQHFGDGTRLSIL.

The V and J genes are TRBV19 and TRBJ2-5, with a tentative D call TRBD1 (5 bases). Trimming stripped 6 bases from V and 5 bases from J, with 22 bases between. Per germline, CDR1 LNHDA and CDR2 SQIVND (reference sequence). This CDR3 has 16 residues. CDR3 sequence: CASSTSGHQDRETQYF. Here the CDR3 DNA reads TGTGCCAGTAGCACTTCAGGGCACCAAGATCGGGAGACCCAGTACTTC.

This chain joins TRBV4-3 and TRBJ1-2; D may be TRBD1 (5 bases). The germline gives CDR1 LGHNA, CDR2 YSLEER. CDR3 length: 16 residues. V was trimmed by 2 bases and J by 3 bases, leaving 16 bases between them. The CDR3, as DNA: TGCGCCAGCAGCCAATTCCCCGGGAGGGGCGACTATGGCTACACCTTC. Protein: CASSQFPGRGDYGYTF.

CDR3 coding DNA: TGTGCCAGCAGCATCGACAGGGGGTCAAATTCACCCCTCCACTTT. Translation gives CASSIDRGSNSPLHF. The chain couples TRBV5-4 to TRBJ1-6; the match to TRBD1 covers 9 bases. Germline CDR1 is SGHNT and CDR2 is YYREEE (reference sequence). The CDR3 extends over 15 amino acids. J lost 7 bases, V lost 4 bases, and 6 bases had no gene match.

The chain joins TRBV5-6 to TRBJ1-2; a possible D gene is TRBD1 (6 bases). Germline V gene sequence: CDR1 SGHDT, CDR2 YYEEEE. The CDR3 runs to 14 residues. Trimming took 2 bases from V and 7 from J, leaving 15 bases between them. This CDR3 is CASSFQTGQGGYTF. CDR3 nucleotides: TGTGCCAGCAGCTTTCAGACAGGACAAGGTGGCTACACCTTC.

The chain links TRBV5-1 to TRBJ2-1; D is perhaps TRBD2 (5 bases). The CDR3 consists of 15 residues. Trimming left V 3 bases short and J 10 bases short, with 20 bases between. From germline, CDR1 is SGHRS and CDR2 YFSETQ. CDR3 DNA: TGCGCCAGCAGCTCTGCGGGCGGAGGTCTGTACGAGCAGTTCTTC. Its translation is CASSSAGGGLYEQFF. The whole variable domain, remainder taken from reference TRBV5-1 and TRBJ2-1, is KAGVTQTPRYLIKTRGQQVTLSCSPISGHRSVSWYQQTPGQGLQFLFEYFSETQRNKGNFPGRFSGRQFSNSRSEMNVSTLELGDSALYLCASSSAGGGLYEQFFGPGTRLTVL.

The chain has TRBV6-1 and TRBJ2-7; a possible D gene is TRBD2 (5 bases). V lost 3 bases, J lost 3 bases, and 9 bases lay in between. The CDR3 totals 13 residues. Germline CDR1 reads MNHNS; CDR2 reads SASEGT. The CDR3 is CASSDSRGYEQYF. The DNA for the CDR3 is TGTGCCAGCAGTGATTCACGGGGCTACGAGCAGTACTTC.

The V call is TRBV7-2, the J call TRBJ1-2; the D is unclear. There are 11 residues in the CDR3. The V end was cut by 5 bases, the J end by 8 bases, with 9 bases between. The germline V gene encodes CDR1 SGHTA and CDR2 FQGNSA. The CDR3 loop is CASSLTGGYTF. CDR3 in DNA: TGTGCCAGCAGCCTGACGGGAGGCTACACCTTC. The full variable domain, with the rest looked up from reference TRBV7-2 and TRBJ1-2, is GAGVSQSPSNKVTEKGKDVELRCDPISGHTALYWYRQSLGQGLEFLIYFQGNSAPDKSGLPSDRFSAERTGGSVSTLTIQRTQQEDSAVYLCASSLTGGYTFGSGTRLTVV.